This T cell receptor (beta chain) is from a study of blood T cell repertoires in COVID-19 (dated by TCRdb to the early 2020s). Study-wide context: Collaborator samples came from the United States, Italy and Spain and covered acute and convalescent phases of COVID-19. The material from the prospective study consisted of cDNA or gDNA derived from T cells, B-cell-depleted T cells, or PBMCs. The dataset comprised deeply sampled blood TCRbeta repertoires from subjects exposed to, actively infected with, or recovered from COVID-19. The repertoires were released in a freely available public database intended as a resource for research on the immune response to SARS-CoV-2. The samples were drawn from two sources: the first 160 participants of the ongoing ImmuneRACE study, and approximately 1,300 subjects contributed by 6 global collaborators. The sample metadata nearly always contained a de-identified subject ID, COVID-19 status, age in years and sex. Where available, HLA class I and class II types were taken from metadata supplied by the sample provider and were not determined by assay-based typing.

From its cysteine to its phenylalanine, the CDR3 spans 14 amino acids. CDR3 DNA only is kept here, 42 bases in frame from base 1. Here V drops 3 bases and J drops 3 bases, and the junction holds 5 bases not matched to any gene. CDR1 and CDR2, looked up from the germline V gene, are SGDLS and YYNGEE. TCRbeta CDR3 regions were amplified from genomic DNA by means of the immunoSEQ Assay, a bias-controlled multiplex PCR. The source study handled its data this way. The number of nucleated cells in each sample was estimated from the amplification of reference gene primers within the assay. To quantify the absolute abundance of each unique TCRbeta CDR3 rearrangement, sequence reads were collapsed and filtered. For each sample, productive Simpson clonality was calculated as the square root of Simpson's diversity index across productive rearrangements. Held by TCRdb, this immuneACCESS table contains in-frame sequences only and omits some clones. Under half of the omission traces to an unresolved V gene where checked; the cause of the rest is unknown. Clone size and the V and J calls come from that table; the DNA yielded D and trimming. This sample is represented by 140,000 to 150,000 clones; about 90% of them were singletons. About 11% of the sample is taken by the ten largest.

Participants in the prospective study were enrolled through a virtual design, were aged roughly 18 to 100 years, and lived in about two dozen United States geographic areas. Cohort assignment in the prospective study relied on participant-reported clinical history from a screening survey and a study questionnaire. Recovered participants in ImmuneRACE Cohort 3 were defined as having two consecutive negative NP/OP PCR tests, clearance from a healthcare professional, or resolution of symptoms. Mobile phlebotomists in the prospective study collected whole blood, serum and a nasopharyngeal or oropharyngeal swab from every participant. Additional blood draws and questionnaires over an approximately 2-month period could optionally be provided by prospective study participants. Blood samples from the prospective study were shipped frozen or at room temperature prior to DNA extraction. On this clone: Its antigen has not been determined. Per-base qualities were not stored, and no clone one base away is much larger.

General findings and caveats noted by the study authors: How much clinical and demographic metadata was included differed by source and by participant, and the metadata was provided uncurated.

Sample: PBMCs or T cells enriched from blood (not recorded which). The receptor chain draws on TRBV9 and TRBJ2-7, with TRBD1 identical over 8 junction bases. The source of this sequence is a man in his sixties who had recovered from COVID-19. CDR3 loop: CASSAGQGNYEQYF. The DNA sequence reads TGTGCCAGCAGCGCCGGACAGGGTAACTACGAGCAGTACTTC.